This is a list of T cell receptor beta chains from one sample in a study of blood T cell repertoires in COVID-19. Produced via immunoSEQ multiplex PCR; TCRdb's table is partial and in-frame only. The sample lists 250,000 to 300,000 clones, around 86% occurring once. Material: peripheral blood. The receptor source for this set is a woman aged 60-70 years with active or convalescent COVID-19. CDR3s include the opening cysteine and the closing phenylalanine or tryptophan. The D gene is left open where the match is weak. Clone size is shown for a subset of rows, as once, few, many or a class of expanded clone.

>TRBD1|TRBJ2-2|TRBV2|.
CASGLQGADTGELFF
TGTGCCTCCGGACTACAGGGGGCGGATACCGGGGAGCTGTTTTTT
>TRBD1|TRBJ2-1|TRBV9|.
CASSARDSSYNEQFF
TGTGCCAGCAGCGCCCGGGACAGCAGCTACAATGAGCAGTTCTTC
>.|TRBJ1-1|TRBV10-3|few
CATGGMNTEAFF
TGTGCCACTGGCGGTATGAACACTGAAGCTTTCTTT
>.|TRBJ1-2|TRBV28|.
CASHAGSPYGYTF
TGTGCCAGCCACGCTGGCAGTCCCTATGGCTACACCTTC
>.|TRBJ2-5|TRBV3-1/TRBV3-2|.
CASSQARGGQETQYF
TGTGCCAGCAGCCAAGCAAGGGGGGGACAAGAGACCCAGTACTTC
>TRBD2|TRBJ2-3|TRBV7-3|.
CASSPGRASPDTQYF
TGTGCCAGCAGTCCGGGGAGGGCATCCCCAGATACGCAGTATTTT
>TRBD1|TRBJ1-4|TRBV28|once
CASSLDRDYNEKLFF
TGTGCCAGCAGCCTGGACAGGGATTATAATGAAAAACTGTTTTTT
>TRBD1|TRBJ1-4|TRBV19|.
CASIRQGAEKLFF
TGTGCCAGCATTAGACAGGGGGCGGAAAAACTGTTTTTT
>TRBD1|TRBJ2-7|TRBV6-2/TRBV6-3|.
CASSRSGQGTYEQYF
TGTGCCAGCAGCCGAAGTGGACAGGGGACGTACGAGCAGTACTTC
>TRBD1|TRBJ2-7|TRBV27|few
CASSQLDRVYEQYF
TGTGCCAGCAGTCAATTGGACAGGGTCTACGAGCAGTACTTC
>TRBD1|TRBJ2-1|TRBV5-1|.
CASSGQGHNEQFF
TGCGCCAGCTCGGGACAGGGACACAATGAGCAGTTCTTC
>.|TRBJ1-3|TRBV4-2|.
CASSQATGAANTIYF
TGTGCCAGCAGCCAAGCCACAGGCGCGGCAAACACCATATATTTT
>.|TRBJ1-1|TRBV18|.
CASSPRGIDTEAFF
TGTGCCAGCTCACCCCGCGGAATCGACACTGAAGCTTTCTTT
>TRBD1|TRBJ2-2|TRBV7-2|.
CASSPTGLSNTGELFF
TGTGCCAGCAGCCCGACAGGGCTCTCGAACACCGGGGAGCTGTTTTTT
>TRBD1|TRBJ1-3|TRBV10-2|.
CASRPGQFGYSGNTIYF
TGCGCCAGCAGGCCGGGACAGTTCGGCTACTCTGGAAACACCATATATTTT
>.|TRBJ2-3|TRBV11-2|.
CASSLGRGPTDTQYF
TGTGCCAGCAGCTTAGGACGGGGTCCCACAGATACGCAGTATTTT
>TRBD2|TRBJ2-7|TRBV10-3|once
CAISGIGTSSYEQYF
TGTGCCATCAGTGGCATAGGGACTAGCTCCTACGAGCAGTACTTC
>TRBD1|TRBJ2-5|TRBV2|.
CASSELGQGRGDTQYF
TGTGCCAGCAGTGAGTTAGGACAGGGGAGGGGAGATACCCAGTACTTC
>.|TRBJ2-5|TRBV11-1|.
CASSRDSLSETQYF
TGTGCCAGCAGCCGTGACAGTCTATCGGAGACCCAGTACTTC
>.|TRBJ1-5|TRBV6-5|.
CASSYLSNQPQHF
TGTGCCAGCAGTTACCTTAGCAATCAGCCCCAGCATTTT
>TRBD1|TRBJ1-1|TRBV7-2|.
CASSWKGQVGKAFF
TGTGCCAGCAGCTGGAAGGGACAGGTGGGGAAAGCTTTCTTT
>.|TRBJ1-2|TRBV27|few
CASSLGRGGNYGYTF
TGTGCCAGCAGTTTAGGTCGCGGGGGGAACTATGGCTACACCTTC
>TRBD1|TRBJ1-1|TRBV29-1|.
CSVTGGDRGTEAFF
TGCAGCGTCACAGGGGGCGACAGGGGCACTGAAGCTTTCTTT
>.|TRBJ2-4|TRBV4-3|.
CASSQAPGENIQYF
TGCGCCAGCAGCCAGGCTCCGGGAGAAAACATTCAGTACTTC
>TRBD2|TRBJ2-2|TRBV5-1|.
CASSTVGLALTGELFF
TGCGCCAGCAGCACCGTAGGACTAGCGCTCACCGGGGAGCTGTTTTTT
>TRBD1|TRBJ1-5|TRBV5-4|.
CASSLMGQAPQPQHF
TGTGCCAGCAGCCTGATGGGACAGGCCCCACAGCCCCAGCATTTT
>TRBD2|TRBJ2-7|TRBV6-5|.
CASSSLGTRTYEQYF
TGTGCCAGCAGTTCCCTCGGGACTAGGACCTACGAGCAGTACTTC
>TRBD2|TRBJ2-3|TRBV6-5|.
CASSYSGTSLVDTQYF
TGTGCCAGCAGTTATTCCGGGACTAGCTTAGTAGATACGCAGTATTTT
>.|TRBJ1-2|TRBV28|.
CASSHGGALYGYTF
TGTGCCAGCAGTCACGGGGGGGCCCTCTATGGCTACACCTTC
>TRBD2|TRBJ2-2|TRBV6-5|.
CASSSGTSAYTGELFF
TGTGCCAGCAGTTCCGGGACTAGCGCTTACACCGGGGAGCTGTTTTTT
>.|TRBJ1-4|TRBV27|.
CASGRPSTNEKLFF
TGTGCCAGCGGGAGACCTTCGACTAATGAAAAACTGTTTTTT
>.|TRBJ1-1|TRBV18|.
CASSPKRGTEAFF
TGTGCCAGCTCACCGAAAAGGGGCACTGAAGCTTTCTTT
>.|TRBJ2-2|TRBV15|.
CATSTLTTSTGELFF
TGTGCCACCAGCACCCTAACCACGAGCACCGGGGAGCTGTTTTTT
>.|TRBJ2-2|TRBV21-1|.
CASSPLRGMNTGELFF
TGTGCCAGCAGCCCCTTGCGGGGAATGAACACCGGGGAGCTGTTTTTT
>.|TRBJ2-7|TRBV11-1|.
CASSLDLSEPHEQYF
TGTGCCAGCAGCTTAGATCTTAGCGAACCCCACGAGCAGTACTTC
>.|TRBJ1-6|TRBV30|.
CAWTFLRRDNSPLHF
TGTGCCTGGACTTTCTTACGGAGGGATAATTCACCCCTCCACTTT
>TRBD1|TRBJ1-6|TRBV6-6|.
CASSRQGLQTYNSPLHF
TGTGCCAGCAGTCGACAGGGACTCCAGACCTATAATTCACCCCTCCACTTT
>TRBD1|TRBJ1-2|TRBV6-1|.
CASSEARQGTGGYTF
TGTGCCAGCAGTGAAGCTAGACAGGGGACGGGTGGCTACACCTTC
>TRBD1|TRBJ1-2|TRBV11-2|.
CASSLERTGNYGYTF
TGTGCCAGCAGCTTGGAGAGGACAGGGAACTATGGCTACACCTTC
>TRBD1|TRBJ2-1|TRBV6-5|.
CASSLQGARYNEQFF
TGTGCCAGCAGTTTACAGGGGGCGAGGTACAATGAGCAGTTCTTC
>TRBD2|TRBJ2-1|TRBV9|.
CASSVVSGEGNEQFF
TGTGCCAGCAGCGTAGTGTCGGGGGAGGGTAATGAGCAGTTCTTC
>.|TRBJ2-5|TRBV7-8|.
CASSLEQGIRETQYF
TGTGCCAGCAGCTTAGAACAGGGAATACGGGAGACCCAGTACTTC
>.|TRBJ1-5|TRBV27|.
CASSLLAPGGPQHF
TGTGCCAGCAGTTTACTGGCTCCGGGTGGCCCCCAGCATTTT
>TRBD1|TRBJ1-3|TRBV7-9|.
CASSFLTGGVLNTIYF
TGTGCCAGCAGCTTCCTGACAGGGGGTGTGTTGAACACCATATATTTT
>.|TRBJ2-7|TRBV1|.
CTSSQNPLPIAGGRYEQYF
TGCACCAGCAGCCAAAACCCCCTCCCCATAGCGGGGGGTCGCTACGAGCAGTACTTC
>TRBD2|TRBJ2-1|TRBV18|once
CASSPPSGGNEQFF
TGTGCCAGCTCACCACCATCGGGGGGCAATGAGCAGTTCTTC
>.|TRBJ2-3|TRBV30|.
CAWSPALAGADTQYF
TGTGCCTGGAGTCCCGCATTAGCTGGCGCAGATACGCAGTATTTT
>TRBD1|TRBJ1-5|TRBV5-6|.
CASSFGTGGSNQPQHF
TGTGCCAGCAGCTTCGGGACAGGGGGTAGCAATCAGCCCCAGCATTTT
>TRBD2|TRBJ2-1|TRBV9|.
CASSKDRNSGGAKFF
TGTGCCAGCAGCAAAGACCGAAATAGCGGGGGGGCAAAGTTCTTC
>.|TRBJ2-2|TRBV29-1|.
CSAPAQGPNTGELFF
TGCAGCGCCCCGGCCCAGGGCCCGAACACCGGGGAGCTGTTTTTT
>TRBD1|TRBJ1-3|TRBV5-4|.
CASSTGQGAFDTIYF
TGTGCCAGCAGCACGGGACAGGGGGCATTTGACACCATATATTTT
>TRBD2|TRBJ2-3|TRBV4-2|.
CASSRSSGGSTDTQYF
TGTGCCAGCAGCCGGTCTAGCGGGGGGAGCACAGATACGCAGTATTTT
>.|TRBJ2-5|TRBV5-1|.
CASSLVGGQETQYF
TGCGCCAGCAGCTTGGTGGGCGGGCAAGAGACCCAGTACTTC
>.|TRBJ1-1|TRBV12-1|.
CASSRLVPNTEAFF
TGTGCCAGCTCCCGACTCGTCCCGAACACTGAAGCTTTCTTT
>.|TRBJ1-1|TRBV5-6|few
CASSLRPQGSTEAFF
TGTGCCAGCAGCTTGCGGCCACAGGGAAGCACTGAAGCTTTCTTT
>.|TRBJ1-3|TRBV18|.
CASSPGDFSGNTIYF
TGTGCCAGCTCACCGGGGGACTTTTCTGGAAACACCATATATTTT
>.|TRBJ1-3|TRBV9|.
CASSPREGVSGNTIYF
TGTGCCAGCAGCCCCAGGGAGGGGGTGAGTGGAAACACCATATATTTT
>.|TRBJ1-2|TRBV6-5|.
CASTHHSGGYTF
TGTGCCAGCACTCACCACTCAGGGGGCTACACCTTC
>TRBD1|TRBJ2-5|TRBV29-1|.
CSAMTGFQETQYF
TGCAGCGCTATGACAGGGTTCCAAGAGACCCAGTACTTC
>TRBD1|TRBJ1-2|TRBV6-5|.
CASRGQGAGSTGYTF
TGTGCCAGCAGGGGACAGGGGGCGGGGAGCACGGGCTACACCTTC